This TCR beta chain originates from a study of shared T cell receptors in the human thymus. Assay used: immunoSEQ multiplex PCR; TCRdb lists only in-frame clones, some missing. The table records over 650,000 clones, about 89% of them present only once. The CDR3 length is 18 residues. Germline V gene lookup returns CDR1 SQVTM and CDR2 ANQGSEA. The V segment lost 3 bases and the J segment 2 bases; nucleotides outside the gene matches: 17. The sample also formed part of further work on human thymus T cells.

The chain couples TRBV29-1 to TRBJ2-3, with 7 bases identical to TRBD2. Sequencing input: thymocytes. This sequence originates from a boy under two years old with a congenital heart defect. The CDR3 here is CSVDWPLGGGLFTDTQYF. The CDR3, as DNA: TGCAGCGTTGACTGGCCGCTGGGGGGGGGACTTTTCACAGATACGCAGTATTTT.